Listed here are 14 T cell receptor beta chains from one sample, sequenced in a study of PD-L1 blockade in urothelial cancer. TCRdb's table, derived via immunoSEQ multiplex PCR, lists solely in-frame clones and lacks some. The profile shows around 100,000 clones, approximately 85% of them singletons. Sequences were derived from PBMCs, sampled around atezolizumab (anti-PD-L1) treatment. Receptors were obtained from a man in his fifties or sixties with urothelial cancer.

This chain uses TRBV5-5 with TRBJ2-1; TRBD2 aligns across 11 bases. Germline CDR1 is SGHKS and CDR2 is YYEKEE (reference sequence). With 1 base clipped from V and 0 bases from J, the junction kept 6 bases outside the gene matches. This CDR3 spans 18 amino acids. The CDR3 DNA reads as TGTGCCAGCAGCTTGTTTGCTAGCGGGGGGAGCTCCTACAATGAGCAGTTCTTC. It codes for CASSLFASGGSSYNEQFF.

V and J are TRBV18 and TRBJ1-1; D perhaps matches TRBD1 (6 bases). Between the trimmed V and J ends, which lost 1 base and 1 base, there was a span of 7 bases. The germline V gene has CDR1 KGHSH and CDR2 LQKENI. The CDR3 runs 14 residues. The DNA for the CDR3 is TGTGCCAGCTCACCACAGACAGGGAACACTGAAGCTTTCTTT. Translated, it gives CASSPQTGNTEAFF.

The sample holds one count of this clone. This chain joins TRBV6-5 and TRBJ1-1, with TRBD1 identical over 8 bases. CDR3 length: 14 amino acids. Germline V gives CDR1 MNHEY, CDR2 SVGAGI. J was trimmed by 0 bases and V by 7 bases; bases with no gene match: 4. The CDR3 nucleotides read TGTGCCAGCAACCCAGGGGGCATGAACACTGAAGCTTTCTTT. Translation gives CASNPGGMNTEAFF.

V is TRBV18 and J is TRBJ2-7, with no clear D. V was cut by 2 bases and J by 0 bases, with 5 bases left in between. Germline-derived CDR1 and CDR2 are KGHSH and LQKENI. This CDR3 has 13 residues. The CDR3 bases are TGTGCCAGCTCACCAGTTAGCTCCTACGAGCAGTACTTC. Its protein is CASSPVSSYEQYF.

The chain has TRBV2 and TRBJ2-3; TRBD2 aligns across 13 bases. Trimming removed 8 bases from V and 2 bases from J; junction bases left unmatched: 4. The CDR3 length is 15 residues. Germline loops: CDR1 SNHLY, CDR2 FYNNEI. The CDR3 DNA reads TGTGCCAGCGGGGGACTAGCGGGACCCACAGATACGCAGTATTTT. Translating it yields CASGGLAGPTDTQYF.

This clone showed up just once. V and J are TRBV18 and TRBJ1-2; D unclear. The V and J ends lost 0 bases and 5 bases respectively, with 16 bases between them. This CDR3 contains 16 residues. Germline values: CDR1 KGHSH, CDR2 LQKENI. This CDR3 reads CASSPPNSGLEYGYTF. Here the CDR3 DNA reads TGTGCCAGCTCACCACCGAACTCCGGTCTGGAGTATGGCTACACCTTC. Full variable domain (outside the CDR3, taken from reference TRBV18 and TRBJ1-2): NAGVMQNPRHLVRRRGQEARLRCSPMKGHSHVYWYRQLPEEGLKFMVYLQKENIIDESGMPKERFSAEFPKEGPSILRIQQVVRGDSAAYFCASSPPNSGLEYGYTFGSGTRLTVV.

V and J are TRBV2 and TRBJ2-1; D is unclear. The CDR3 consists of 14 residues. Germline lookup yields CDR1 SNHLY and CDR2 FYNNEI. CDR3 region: CAGRRALSQNEQFF. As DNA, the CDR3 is TGTGCAGGCCGGAGAGCCCTATCCCAGAATGAGCAGTTCTTC.

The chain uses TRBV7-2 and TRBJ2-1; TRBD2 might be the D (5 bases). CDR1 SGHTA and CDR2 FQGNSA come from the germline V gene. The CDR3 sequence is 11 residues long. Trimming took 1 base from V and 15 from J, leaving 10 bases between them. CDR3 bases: TGTGCCAGCAGCTTAGGGACTTCTCTGTTCTTC. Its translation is CASSLGTSLFF.

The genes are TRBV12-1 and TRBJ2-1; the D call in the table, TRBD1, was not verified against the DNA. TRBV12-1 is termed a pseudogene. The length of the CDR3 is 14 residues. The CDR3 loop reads CATAPGQGSHEQFF. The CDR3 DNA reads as TGTGCCACCGCACCGGGACAGGGGTCCCATGAGCAGTTCTTC.

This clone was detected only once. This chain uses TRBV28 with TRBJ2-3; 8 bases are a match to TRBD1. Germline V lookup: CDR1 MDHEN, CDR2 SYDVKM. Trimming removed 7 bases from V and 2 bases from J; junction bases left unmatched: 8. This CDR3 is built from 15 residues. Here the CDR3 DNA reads TGTGCCAGCACCCAGGGGACAGGTTACACAGATACGCAGTATTTT. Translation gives CASTQGTGYTDTQYF. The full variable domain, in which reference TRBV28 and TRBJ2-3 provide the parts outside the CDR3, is DVKVTQSSRYLVKRTGEKVFLECVQDMDHENMFWYRQDPGLGLRLIYFSYDVKMKEKGDIPEGYSVSREKKERFSLILESASTNQTSMYLCASTQGTGYTDTQYFGPGTRLTVL.

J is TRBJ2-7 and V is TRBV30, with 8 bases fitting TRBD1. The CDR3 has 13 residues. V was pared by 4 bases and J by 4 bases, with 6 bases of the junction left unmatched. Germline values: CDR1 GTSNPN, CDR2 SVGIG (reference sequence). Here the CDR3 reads CAWTRRGLYEQYF. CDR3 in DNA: TGTGCCTGGACCCGCAGGGGGCTGTACGAGCAGTACTTC. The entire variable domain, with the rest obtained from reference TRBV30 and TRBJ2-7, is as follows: SQTIHQWPATLVQPVGSPLSLECTVEGTSNPNLYWYRQAAGRGLQLLFYSVGIGQISSEVPQNLSASRPQDRQFILSSKKLLLSDSGFYLCAWTRRGLYEQYFGPGTRLTVT.

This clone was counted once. CDR3 loop: CASSPRQDTEAFF. The CDR3, as DNA: TGTGCCAGTAGTCCTCGACAGGACACTGAAGCTTTCTTT. The gene calls are TRBV19 and TRBJ1-1; the D gene is possibly TRBD1 (6 bases). The CDR3 loop spans 13 amino acids. Germline CDR1 reads LNHDA; CDR2 reads SQIVND (reference sequence). Trimming shortened V by 5 bases and J by 3 bases, and 10 bases separated the two germline ends.

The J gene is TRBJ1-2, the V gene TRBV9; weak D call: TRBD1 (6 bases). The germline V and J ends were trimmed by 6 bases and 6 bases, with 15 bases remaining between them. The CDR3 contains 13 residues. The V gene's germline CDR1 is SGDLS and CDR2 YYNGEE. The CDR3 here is CASTRGGLDGYTF. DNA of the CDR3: TGTGCCAGCACCAGGGGTGGCTTAGATGGCTACACCTTC. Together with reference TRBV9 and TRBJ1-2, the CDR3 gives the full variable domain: DSGVTQTPKHLITATGQRVTLRCSPRSGDLSVYWYQQSLDQGLQFLIQYYNGEERAKGNILERFSAQQFPDLHSELNLSSLELGDSALYFCASTRGGLDGYTFGSGTRLTVV.

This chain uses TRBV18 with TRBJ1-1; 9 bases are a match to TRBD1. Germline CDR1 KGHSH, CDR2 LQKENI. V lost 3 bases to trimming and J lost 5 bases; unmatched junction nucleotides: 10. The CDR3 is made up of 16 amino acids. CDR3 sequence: CASSPADRGGVTEAFF. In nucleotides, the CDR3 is TGTGCCAGCTCACCCGCGGACAGGGGAGGGGTTACTGAAGCTTTCTTT.